This is a list of T cell receptor beta chains from one sample in a study of blood T cell repertoires in COVID-19. The repertoire was sequenced with immunoSEQ multiplex PCR; TCRdb's copy has only in-frame clones and lacks some. The sample has roughly 31,000 clones, roughly nine tenths seen once; the top ten hold about 17%. The sample comprised peripheral blood. Receptors were obtained from a man older than 75 with acute or convalescent COVID-19. Both conserved end residues are part of each CDR3. D genes are given only for firm matches. Clone size is stated in some rows and not others, as once, few, many or a class when expanded.

CDR3 DNA	CDR3 protein	V gene	J gene	D gene	clone size
TGTGCCAGTAAAGGACAGTTCGACCTTAACTATGGCTACACCTTC	CASKGQFDLNYGYTF	TRBV6-5	TRBJ1-2	.	.
TGTGCCAGCAGCCGGGACAGGGCGGTCCCCTACGAGCAGTACTTC	CASSRDRAVPYEQYF	TRBV7-2	TRBJ2-7	TRBD1	.
TGCAGCGTTGACAGGGGCAATAATGGCTACACCTTC	CSVDRGNNGYTF	TRBV29-1	TRBJ1-2	.	few
TGTGCCAGCAGCGTAGTATGGAACACTGAAGCTTTCTTT	CASSVVWNTEAFF	TRBV9	TRBJ1-1	.	.
TGTGCCAGCAGCACGATACTCGAGCAGTACTTC	CASSTILEQYF	TRBV6-5	TRBJ2-7	.	.
TGTGCCAGCAGCTTGGGGCCCGGGACAGGTGAAAAACTGTTTTTT	CASSLGPGTGEKLFF	TRBV5-5	TRBJ1-4	TRBD1	few
TGTGCCAGTACAGGGAAAGAGACCCAGTACTTC	CASTGKETQYF	TRBV28	TRBJ2-5	.	.
TGTGCCAGCAGCTGGCAGGACAGGGAGGGAGAGACCCAGTACTTC	CASSWQDREGETQYF	TRBV5-4	TRBJ2-5	.	.
TGTGCCAGCAGAGCTTGGACAGGGCGGGACTACGAGCAGTACTTC	CASRAWTGRDYEQYF	TRBV2	TRBJ2-7	TRBD1	.
TGTGCCAGCAGCTTGTTTGGACAGGGCTCTGGAAACACCATATATTTT	CASSLFGQGSGNTIYF	TRBV5-6	TRBJ1-3	TRBD1	.
TGTGCCAGCAGCTCCCGGGAGGCCTACGAGCAGTACTTC	CASSSREAYEQYF	TRBV5-5	TRBJ2-7	TRBD2	.
TGTGCCAGCAGTTTAGCGGGAGGCATGAACACTGAAGCTTTCTTT	CASSLAGGMNTEAFF	TRBV27	TRBJ1-1	.	.
TGTGCCAGCAGCTCCGCAGTCGAAGCTTTCTTT	CASSSAVEAFF	TRBV7-9	TRBJ1-1	.	.
TGTGCTAGGGGGCAGGGCTCCTACGAGCAGTACTTC	CARGQGSYEQYF	TRBV19	TRBJ2-7	TRBD1	once
TGTGCCAGCAGCCCAGGGACAGGGGCATCACTTGGCTACACCTTC	CASSPGTGASLGYTF	TRBV5-4	TRBJ1-2	TRBD1	.
TGCGCCAGCAGCGAAAGACAGGGAACCTCCTACGAGCAGTACTTC	CASSERQGTSYEQYF	TRBV5-1	TRBJ2-7	TRBD1	.
TGCGCCAGCAGCCCCGCAGGGACTAGCGGGGGAGATACGCAGTATTTT	CASSPAGTSGGDTQYF	TRBV4-1	TRBJ2-3	TRBD2	.
TGTGCCATCAGTGGACAGGGGGATACTGAAGCTTTCTTT	CAISGQGDTEAFF	TRBV10-3	TRBJ1-1	TRBD1	.
TGTGCCAGCAGCCATACGGGACAGGGTCTCTACGAGCAGTACTTC	CASSHTGQGLYEQYF	TRBV28	TRBJ2-7	TRBD1	.
TGCGCCAGCAGCTCGGGACAGCCTACGGACGAGCAGTACTTC	CASSSGQPTDEQYF	TRBV5-1	TRBJ2-7	TRBD1	few
TGTGCCAGCAGCGTAGAAACAAATTATAATTCACCCCTCCACTTT	CASSVETNYNSPLHF	TRBV9	TRBJ1-6	.	.
TGTGCCAGCGGGACAGACCGAAACAATGAGCAGTTCTTC	CASGTDRNNEQFF	TRBV7-8	TRBJ2-1	TRBD1	.
TGTGCCAGCGGACAGGCGGTCTCTGGAAACACCATATATTTT	CASGQAVSGNTIYF	TRBV2	TRBJ1-3	TRBD1	.
TGTGCCAGCAGCCCCACCCTGGGCCTTGGCCGAAGCTCCTACGAGCAGTACTTC	CASSPTLGLGRSSYEQYF	TRBV7-6	TRBJ2-7	.	few
TGTGCCAGCAGTGACCACCCTAAAAGTGAAGTAGCGTATAGCAATCAGCCCCAGCATTTT	CASSDHPKSEVAYSNQPQHF	TRBV2	TRBJ1-5	.	.
TGTGCCAGCAGCTTACGAGCGGGGGCCGCCGAGACCCAGTACTTC	CASSLRAGAAETQYF	TRBV7-9	TRBJ2-5	TRBD2	once
TGTGCCAGCAGTAGGGGGCCAAATGAGCAGTTCTTC	CASSRGPNEQFF	TRBV6-5	TRBJ2-1	TRBD1	.
TGCAGCGCCGAGGGGGCTCGCGGCTACACCTTC	CSAEGARGYTF	TRBV29-1	TRBJ1-2	TRBD1	.
TGTGCCAGCTCACCCCGTAGCCTAGCGGGGGGGTCTCGGACAGATACGCAGTATTTT	CASSPRSLAGGSRTDTQYF	TRBV18	TRBJ2-3	TRBD2	.
TGTGCCAGCAGGGCCCCAACCTATGGCTACACCTTC	CASRAPTYGYTF	TRBV2	TRBJ1-2	.	few
TGTGCCAGCACCGAATCCGGGACAGAAAATTCACCCCTCCACTTT	CASTESGTENSPLHF	TRBV9	TRBJ1-6	TRBD1	medium-sized
TGTGCCAGCAGTTTAAATTGGGGGACAGGGCGCGGCTATGGCTACACCTTC	CASSLNWGTGRGYGYTF	TRBV27	TRBJ1-2	TRBD1	.
TGTGCCAGCAACCCCGGGGGGAACTATGGCTACACCTTC	CASNPGGNYGYTF	TRBV28	TRBJ1-2	.	.
TGTGCCACCAGCAGATTCGGGACTTACAACACAGATACGCAGTATTTT	CATSRFGTYNTDTQYF	TRBV15	TRBJ2-3	.	.
TGTGCCAGCAGCCAAGGTAGACAGCCGGGAAACACCATATATTTT	CASSQGRQPGNTIYF	TRBV3-1/TRBV3-2	TRBJ1-3	.	.
TGCGCCAGCAGCTTGGTTCCGGAGAACTATGGCTACACCTTC	CASSLVPENYGYTF	TRBV5-1	TRBJ1-2	.	.
TGTGCCAGTAGTGGCCGGGACAGGGCGCGAATGAACACTGAAGCTTTCTTT	CASSGRDRARMNTEAFF	TRBV19	TRBJ1-1	TRBD1	.
TGTGCCTGGAGTATCACCCGGGATTCACCCCTCCACTTT	CAWSITRDSPLHF	TRBV30	TRBJ1-6	.	.